This T cell receptor beta chain was recorded in a study of blood T cell repertoires in COVID-19. Study background: From the United States, Italy and Spain came samples of acute and convalescent COVID-19. Sources were T cells, B-cell-depleted T cells, or PBMCs; the material itself was cDNA or gDNA.

Method: immunoSEQ multiplex PCR; TCRdb's copy keeps in-frame clones and lacks some. Among 65,000 to 95,000 clones, about four fifths were seen once, and the ten largest hold approximately 12%. The CDR3 sequence is 13 residues long. V lost 6 bases to trimming and J lost 4 bases; unmatched junction nucleotides: 2. CDR1 and CDR2 from the germline V gene are MNHEY and SVGAGI. V usage is TRBV6-5 and J usage is TRBJ2-1; 8 positions agree with TRBD1. The sequence was collected from a woman in her thirties or forties with active or convalescent COVID-19. Sequencing input: peripheral blood. The CDR3 loop is CASRDRAYNEQFF. The CDR3 coding sequence is TGTGCCAGCAGGGACAGGGCATACAATGAGCAGTTCTTC.